This T cell receptor beta chain was observed in a study of radiation and T cells in renal cell carcinoma. The germline gives CDR1 KGHSH, CDR2 LQKENI. The CDR3 covers 13 residues. Trimming left V 5 bases short and J 0 bases short, with 7 bases between. This clone was observed once. Generated by immunoSEQ multiplex PCR, the TCRdb table keeps only in-frame clones and is missing some. The sample contains about 49,000 clones, 80% of which appear only once. Time point: blood 2 weeks post-SBRT. Treatment reported: 15 Gy SBRT to primary tumor, nephrectomy 4 weeks later. The specimen comprised blood, sampled from a patient whose treatment included radiotherapy and nephrectomy. This TCR was recovered from a woman between 65 and 79 years old with renal cell carcinoma. The J gene is TRBJ1-1, the V gene TRBV18; no firm D call. As DNA, the CDR3 is TGTGCCAGCTCAGTTGGCATGAACACTGAAGCTTTCTTT. It translates to CASSVGMNTEAFF.